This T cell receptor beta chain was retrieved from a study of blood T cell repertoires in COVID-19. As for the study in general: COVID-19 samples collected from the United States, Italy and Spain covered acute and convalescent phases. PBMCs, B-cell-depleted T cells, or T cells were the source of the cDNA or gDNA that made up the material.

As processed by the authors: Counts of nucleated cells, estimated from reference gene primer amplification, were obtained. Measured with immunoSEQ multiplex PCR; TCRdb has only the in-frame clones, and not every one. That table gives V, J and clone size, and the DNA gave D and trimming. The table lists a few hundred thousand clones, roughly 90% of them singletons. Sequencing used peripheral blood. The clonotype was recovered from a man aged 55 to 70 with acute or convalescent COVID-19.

CDR3 in amino acids: CASSLGLNGAYEQYF. The CDR3 bases are TGTGCCAGCAGCCTGGGACTAAACGGGGCCTACGAGCAGTACTTC. The rearrangement links TRBV6-2 or TRBV6-3 to TRBJ2-7; TRBD2 agrees at 7 bases. The V segment lost 6 bases and the J segment 2 bases; nucleotides outside the gene matches: 10. The CDR3 has 15 residues. Germline V CDR1 and CDR2: MNHEY, SVGEGT.